This T cell receptor beta chain was identified in a study of control samples from healthy donors and cancer patients. Profiling relied on immunoSEQ multiplex PCR, and the TCRdb table lists in-frame clones only, not all of them. In the table there are roughly 100,000 clones, 83% of which are singletons. V lost 7 bases to trimming and J lost 4 bases, with 10 bases between them. The CDR3 is 12 residues long. The germline V gene has CDR1 SNHLY and CDR2 FYNNEI. The sequence was collected from a woman between 50 and 59 years old in good health. The sequenced sample consisted of blood. V is TRBV2 and J is TRBJ1-1; D is uncertain. CDR3: CASTKMATEAFF. The DNA of the CDR3 is TGTGCCAGCACTAAAATGGCCACTGAAGCTTTCTTT.